This record covers a single T cell receptor (beta chain). The antigen is undetermined. The data derive from a study of shared clonotypes between healthy human individuals. Study results and limitations: In general, naive subsets displayed greater estimated richness than memory subsets did.

The CDR3 extends over 17 amino acids. Germline V lookup: CDR1 LGHNA, CDR2 YSLEER. V lost 0 bases and J lost 5; bases outside the gene matches: 10. Positively selected for CCR7, the CD45RO-negative cells used as naive CD8 cells excluded terminally differentiated effector memory CD45RA+ cells. TCRdb keeps only in-frame clones here, not all; method: immunoSEQ multiplex PCR. Altogether roughly 810,000 clones are present, roughly 96% being singletons, with the ten largest covering about 0.22%. This chain uses TRBV4-3 with TRBJ2-7; 10 bases agree with TRBD2. What was sequenced was naive CD8+ T cells sorted from blood. The TCR sequence derives from a man aged 25 to 45 in good health. The CDR3 nucleotides are TGCGCCAGCAGCCAAGAAGTGGCTAGCGGGAGAGTCAACGAGCAGTACTTC. Translating it yields CASSQEVASGRVNEQYF.